This T cell receptor beta chain comes out of a study of vaccination effects on CD4 cells after COVID-19. Study background: Participants were given two doses of BNT162b2 or mRNA-1273 vaccine.

Peptide-pool stimulation followed by sequencing identified expanded antigen-specific CD4+ clonotypes in the ViraFEST assay. Culture proceeded for nine to ten days, and CD4+ T cells were then isolated. In culture with about 9.7 IU/ml IL-2 and roughly 10 ug/ml peptides, PBMC were grown at a few million per well. Concerning this clone: The antigen is not known.

Germline CDR1 reads SGHRS; CDR2 reads YFSETQ. J gave up 8 bases and V 4 bases, and 10 bases lay outside the gene matches. The CDR3 consists of 15 residues. The table came from immunoSEQ multiplex PCR; TCRdb's copy has only in-frame clones and leaves some out. The table records tens of thousands of clones, approximately 74% of them present only once. The genes are TRBV5-1 and TRBJ2-1, with 9 positions matching TRBD1. Sequenced here: CD4+ T cells from PBMCs cultured with HCoV-229E spike peptides, sampled before COVID-19 vaccination. This TCR was recovered from a human donor who received a COVID-19 vaccine. CDR3 sequence: CASSPMGTGNDEQFF. Written as DNA, the CDR3 is TGCGCCAGCAGCCCAATGGGGACAGGGAACGATGAGCAGTTCTTC. Combining the CDR3 with reference TRBV5-1 and TRBJ2-1 gives the whole variable domain KAGVTQTPRYLIKTRGQQVTLSCSPISGHRSVSWYQQTPGQGLQFLFEYFSETQRNKGNFPGRFSGRQFSNSRSEMNVSTLELGDSALYLCASSPMGTGNDEQFFGPGTRLTVL.